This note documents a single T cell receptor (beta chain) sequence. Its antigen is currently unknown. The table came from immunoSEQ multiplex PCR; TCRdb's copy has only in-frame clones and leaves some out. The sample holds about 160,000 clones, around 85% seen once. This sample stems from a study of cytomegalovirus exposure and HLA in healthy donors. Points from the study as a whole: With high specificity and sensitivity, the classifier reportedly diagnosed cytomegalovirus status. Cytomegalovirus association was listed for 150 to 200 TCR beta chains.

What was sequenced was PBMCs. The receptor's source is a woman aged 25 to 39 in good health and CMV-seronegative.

The CDR3 region has the DNA TGTGCCAGCAGTTTAGGGTCAGGGTCCGGCACTGAAGCTTTCTTT. This gives the protein CASSLGSGSGTEAFF. This chain joins TRBV27 and TRBJ1-1; tentative D call: TRBD1 (5 bases). The CDR3 contains 15 residues. Germline CDR1 MNHEY, CDR2 SMNVEV (reference sequence). V lost 2 bases to trimming and J lost 4 bases, with 14 bases between them.